This TCR beta chain was sequenced for a study of blood T cell repertoires in COVID-19. Overall study context: Researchers got acute and convalescent COVID-19 samples from the United States, Italy and Spain.

Profiling relied on immunoSEQ multiplex PCR, and the TCRdb table lists in-frame clones only, not all of them. The data contain about 200,000 clones, almost 85% of them seen just once; the ten biggest clones take up around 6.9%. Trimming pared 0 bases from V and 1 base from J, leaving 10 bases between. In germline, CDR1 is LGHNA, CDR2 YNFKEQ. The CDR3 spans 17 residues. This clonotype originated in a human donor with acute or convalescent COVID-19. The donor label of this sample is uncertain. Sequencing was done on a sample of peripheral blood. The chain joins TRBV4-2 to TRBJ2-6; D call uncertain. The CDR3 loop reads CASSQEVGASGANVLTF. CDR3 DNA sequence: TGTGCCAGCAGCCAAGAGGTCGGTGCATCTGGGGCCAACGTCCTGACTTTC.